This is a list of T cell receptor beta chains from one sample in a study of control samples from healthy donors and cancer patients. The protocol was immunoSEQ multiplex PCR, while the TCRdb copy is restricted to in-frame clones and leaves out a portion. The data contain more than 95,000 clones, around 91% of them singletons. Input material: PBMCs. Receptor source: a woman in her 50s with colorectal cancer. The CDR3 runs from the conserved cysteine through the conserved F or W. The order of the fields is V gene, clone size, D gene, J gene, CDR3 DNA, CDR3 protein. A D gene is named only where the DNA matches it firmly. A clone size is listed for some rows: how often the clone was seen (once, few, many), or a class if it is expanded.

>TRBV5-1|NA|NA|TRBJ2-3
TGCGCCAGCAGCTCTCCTAGTACCGGTACAGATACGCAGTATTTT
CASSSPSTGTDTQYF
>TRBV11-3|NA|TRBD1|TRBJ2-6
TGTGCCAGCAGTTTCGGACAGGGTTCGTCTGGGGCCAACGTCCTGACTTTC
CASSFGQGSSGANVLTF
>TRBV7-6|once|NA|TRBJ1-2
TGTGCCAGCAGCTCCCCCGGGCCCCCGTTCTATGGCTACACCTTC
CASSSPGPPFYGYTF
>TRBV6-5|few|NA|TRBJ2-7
TGTGCCAGCAGTTACGGCCGACGGCAGTACTTC
CASSYGRRQYF
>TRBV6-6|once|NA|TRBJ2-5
TGTGCCAGCAGTTACTCTTCAGAGACCCAGTACTTC
CASSYSSETQYF
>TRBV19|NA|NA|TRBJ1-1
TGTGCCAGTAGTGTGGGACCTGAGCAGAACACTGAAGCTTTCTTT
CASSVGPEQNTEAFF
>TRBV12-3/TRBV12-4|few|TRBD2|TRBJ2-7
TGTGCCAGCAGTCAGTGGACTAGTAGTCAACAGTACTTC
CASSQWTSSQQYF
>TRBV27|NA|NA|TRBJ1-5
TGTGCCAGCCGCGGGACGAATCAGCCCCAGCATTTT
CASRGTNQPQHF
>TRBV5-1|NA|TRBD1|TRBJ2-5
TGCGCCAGCAGTCTTACAGGGGGCAGAGAGACCCAGTACTTC
CASSLTGGRETQYF
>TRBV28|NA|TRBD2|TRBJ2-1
TGTGCCAGCAGTATGCCGGGACTACGCAATGAGCAGTTCTTC
CASSMPGLRNEQFF
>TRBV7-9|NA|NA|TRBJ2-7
TGTGCCAGCAGCTACGGAGGCATCTACGAGCAGTACTTC
CASSYGGIYEQYF
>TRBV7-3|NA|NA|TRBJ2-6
TGTGCCAGCAGCCCCTACCACACAGGGACCTCTGGGGCCAACGTCCTGACTTTC
CASSPYHTGTSGANVLTF
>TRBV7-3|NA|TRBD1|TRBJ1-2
TGTGCCAGCAGCTTAACCGCGACAGGGGCCTATGGCTACACCTTC
CASSLTATGAYGYTF
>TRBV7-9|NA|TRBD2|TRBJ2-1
TGTGCCAGCAGCATTAGCGGGAGAGTACACAATGAGCAGTTCTTC
CASSISGRVHNEQFF
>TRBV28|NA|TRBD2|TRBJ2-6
TGTGCCAGCAGTTTAGTAGGGCTAGCGGGAGCCTCTAGCTCTGGGGCCAACGTCCTGACTTTC
CASSLVGLAGASSSGANVLTF
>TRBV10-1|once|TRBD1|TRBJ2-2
TGCGCCAGCAGTGAGTCAATTGGGACAGCTACGAACACCGGGGAGCTGTTTTTT
CASSESIGTATNTGELFF
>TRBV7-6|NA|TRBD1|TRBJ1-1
TGTGCCAGCAGCTTGGGACAGAAGAACACTGAAGCTTTCTTT
CASSLGQKNTEAFF
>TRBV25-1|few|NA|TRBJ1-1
TGTGCCAGCAGTCCCCCCAGGGCAGGGACGATTAACACTGAAGCTTTCTTT
CASSPPRAGTINTEAFF
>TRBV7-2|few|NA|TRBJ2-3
TGTGCCAGCAGCTTAGCTTTGGGCACAGATACGCAGTATTTT
CASSLALGTDTQYF
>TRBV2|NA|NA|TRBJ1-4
TGTGCCACCCGAACGGCGAGGGGTAGAAGTGAAAAACTGTTTTTT
CATRTARGRSEKLFF
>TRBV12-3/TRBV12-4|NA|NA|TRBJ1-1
TGTGCCAACAGCGAACAAGTGAACACTGAAGCTTTCTTT
CANSEQVNTEAFF
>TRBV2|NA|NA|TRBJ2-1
TGTGCCAGCGTAAACGACGGGACCTACAATGAGCAGTTCTTC
CASVNDGTYNEQFF
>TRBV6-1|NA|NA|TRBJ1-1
TGTGCCAGCAGTGAATTCAGGGAAGCTTTCTTT
CASSEFREAFF
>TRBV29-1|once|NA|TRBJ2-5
TGCAGCGCCGGGTCGTTTGAGGGGACCCAGTACTTC
CSAGSFEGTQYF
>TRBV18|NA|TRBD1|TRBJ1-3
TGTGCCAGCTCACCACCGGACAGGGCGGGAAACACCATATATTTT
CASSPPDRAGNTIYF